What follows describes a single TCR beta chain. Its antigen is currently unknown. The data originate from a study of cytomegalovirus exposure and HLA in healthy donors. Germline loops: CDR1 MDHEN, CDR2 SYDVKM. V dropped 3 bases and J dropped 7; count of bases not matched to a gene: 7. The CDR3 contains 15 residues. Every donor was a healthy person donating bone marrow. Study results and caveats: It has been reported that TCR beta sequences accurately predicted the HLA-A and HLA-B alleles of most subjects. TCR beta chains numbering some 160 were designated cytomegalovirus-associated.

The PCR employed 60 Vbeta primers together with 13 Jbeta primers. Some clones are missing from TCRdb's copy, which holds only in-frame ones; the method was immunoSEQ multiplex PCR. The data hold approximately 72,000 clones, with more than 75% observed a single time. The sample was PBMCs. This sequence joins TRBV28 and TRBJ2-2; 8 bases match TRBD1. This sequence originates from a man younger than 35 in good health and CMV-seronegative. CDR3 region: CASSFGQGEVGELFF. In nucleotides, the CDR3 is TGTGCCAGCAGTTTCGGACAGGGCGAGGTCGGGGAGCTGTTTTTT.